Presented here are 9 T cell receptor beta chains from one specimen sequenced in a study of OX40 agonist ivuxolimab in advanced cancers. TCRdb keeps only in-frame clones here, not all; method: immunoSEQ multiplex PCR. The table records about 91,000 clones, approximately 90% of them present only once. The sample was CD4+ or CD8+ T cells sorted from blood, taken in a trial of the OX40 agonist ivuxolimab. The source is an adult with an advanced solid tumor such as melanoma, head and neck, liver or kidney cancer.

This chain joins TRBV7-9 and TRBJ2-3, with 10 bases identical to TRBD2. V was clipped by 8 bases and J by 2 bases; unmatched bases: 7. The CDR3 is 15 amino acids. Germline V lookup: CDR1 SEHNR, CDR2 FQNEAQ (reference sequence). Here the CDR3 DNA reads TGTGCCAGCGGCAGAGGACTAGCGGACACAGATACGCAGTATTTT. The encoded protein is CASGRGLADTDTQYF.

The rearrangement links TRBV29-1 to TRBJ1-4; TRBD1 is a possible D gene (5 bases). This CDR3 has 17 residues. Trimming removed 4 bases at V and 0 bases at J, with 18 bases between. Per germline, CDR1 SQVTM and CDR2 ANQGSEA. DNA of the CDR3: TGCAGCGTTGCCCGGGGGGGTTCTTATGCAACTAATGAAAAACTGTTTTTT. Protein: CSVARGGSYATNEKLFF.

V gene TRBV7-9 combines with J gene TRBJ2-2; possible D gene TRBD2, 6 bases. Germline V gene sequence: CDR1 SEHNR, CDR2 FQNEAQ (reference sequence). The ends were cut back, 0 bases at V and 5 bases at J, with 13 bases in the middle. The CDR3 totals 16 residues. The CDR3: CASSLASGEVTGELFF. The CDR3 DNA reads TGTGCCAGCAGCTTAGCGTCGGGGGAGGTTACCGGGGAGCTGTTTTTT.

This sequence joins TRBV7-3 and TRBJ1-1; D gene uncertain. V lost 4 bases, J lost 0 bases, and 9 bases lay in between. CDR1 and CDR2 (germline): SGHTA, FQGTGA. The CDR3 sequence is 14 residues long. The CDR3 DNA reads TGTGCCAGCAGCTCGAGACACATGAACACTGAAGCTTTCTTT. Protein sequence: CASSSRHMNTEAFF.

The J gene is TRBJ2-1, the V gene TRBV5-8; unclear D gene. The germline gives CDR1 SGHTS, CDR2 YDEGEE. The CDR3 has 14 residues. The V gene lost 0 bases and the J gene lost 1 base, with 5 bases spanning the gap. The CDR3 here is CASSLEGSYNEQFF. The CDR3 nucleotides read TGTGCCAGCAGCTTGGAAGGGTCCTACAATGAGCAGTTCTTC.

V is TRBV5-1 and J is TRBJ1-1, with TRBD1 matching 7 bases. The J segment lost 1 base and the V segment lost 0 bases, leaving 3 bases of the junction unmatched. The CDR3 runs to 15 residues. Germline V gene data show CDR1 as SGHRS and CDR2 as YFSETQ. The CDR3 sequence is CASSLAGTENTEAFF. In nucleotides, the CDR3 is TGCGCCAGCAGCTTGGCCGGGACAGAGAACACTGAAGCTTTCTTT.

The chain uses TRBV28 and TRBJ1-1; TRBD1 matches at 7 bases. Germline CDR1 and CDR2: MDHEN and SYDVKM. After removal of 2 bases from V and 11 bases from J, the junction contained 5 bases not matched to a gene. This CDR3 spans 12 amino acids. CDR3 DNA sequence: TGTGCCAGCAGTTTAGAGACAGGGTCGGCTTTCTTT. Translating gives CASSLETGSAFF.

CDR3 bases: TGTGCCATCAGTGATTCCGGGACCCGCGGCGGTGAGACCCAGTACTTC. Its protein is CAISDSGTRGGETQYF. The rearrangement uses TRBV10-3 and TRBJ2-5; perhaps D is TRBD1 or TRBD2 (5 bases each). Deletions cut 3 bases from V and 5 bases from J, with 19 bases between. The CDR3 has 16 amino acids. Germline CDR1 reads ENHRY; CDR2 reads SYGVKD.

The chain has TRBV2 and TRBJ2-1; D is perhaps TRBD1 or TRBD2 (5 bases each). V was pared by 7 bases and J by 10 bases, with 20 bases between. The CDR3 loop spans 14 amino acids. In germline, CDR1 is SNHLY, CDR2 FYNNEI. CDR3 DNA: TGTGCCAGCAACCTCGGGACGGAGCCCTTGGAGCAGTTCTTC. This sequence encodes CASNLGTEPLEQFF. Based on the CDR3 plus reference TRBV2 and TRBJ2-1, the full variable domain is EPEVTQTPSHQVTQMGQEVILRCVPISNHLYFYWYRQILGQKVEFLVSFYNNEISEKSEIFDDQFSVERPDGSNFTLKIRSTKLEDSAMYFCASNLGTEPLEQFFGPGTRLTVL.